Shown below are 21 T cell receptor beta chains from a single sample sequenced in a study of spatial heterogeneity in lung cancer (dated by TCRdb to the late 2010s). The time point label for this specimen denotes: sample taken at primary tumor resection. Library preparation was by 5' RACE. Sequencing was carried out with a NextSeq 500. Through fastp at Q25 and MiXCR, TCRdb rebuilt clones from the public reads, retaining in-frame beta chains. Rows merge per CDR3 protein into single entries with the most common DNA and genes. A total of tens of thousands of distinct CDR3 sequences appear in this sample, 10% to 15% of them only once. More than 40% of the sample is held by the ten biggest clonotypes. Sample: PBMCs, taken at surgery. These receptors all stem from a male donor with early-stage non-small cell lung cancer.

This clonotype was observed a few times. The V gene is TRBV10-1, the J gene TRBJ2-3, with TRBD2 matching 9 bases. The CDR3 is made up of 13 amino acids. CDR1 is WNHNN, CDR2 SYGVQD, per germline (reference sequence). Trimming cost V 8 bases and J 1 base; bases outside gene matches: 1. This CDR3 is CASASGGTDTQYF. CDR3 DNA: TGCGCCAGCGCTAGCGGGGGCACAGATACGCAGTATTTT.

This chain connects TRBV30 to TRBJ2-6, with D unresolved. The germline CDR1 and CDR2 sequences are GTSNPN and SVGIG (reference sequence). The CDR3 extends over 15 amino acids. Deletions cut 0 bases from V and 2 bases from J, with 8 bases between. CDR3 amino acids: CAWSVPVTGANVLTF. CDR3 coding DNA: TGTGCCTGGAGTGTACCCGTCACTGGGGCCAACGTCCTGACTTTC.

The sample holds many counts of this clonotype. V is TRBV12-3 or TRBV12-4 and J is TRBJ1-2; a possible D gene is TRBD1 (6 bases). This CDR3 is 13 amino acids long. Trimming removed 3 bases from V and 7 bases from J, with 12 bases in between. The CDR3 reads CASSLDRRGGYTF. CDR3 DNA sequence: TGTGCCAGCAGTTTGGACAGAAGAGGTGGCTACACCTTC.

This clonotype was observed many times. The chain recombines TRBV20-1 with TRBJ2-1; either TRBD1 or TRBD2 may supply D (5 bases each). In germline, CDR1 is DFQATT, CDR2 SNEGSKA (reference sequence). This CDR3 has 14 residues. V was clipped by 6 bases and J by 7 bases, with 19 bases between them. Written as DNA, the CDR3 is TGCAGTGCCAGAACGGCTGGGGGAAGGAATGAGCAGTTCTTC. This encodes CSARTAGGRNEQFF.

This chain connects TRBV27 to TRBJ2-1; TRBD2 agrees at 8 bases. The CDR3 is 18 amino acids. J was trimmed by 6 bases and V by 0 bases; bases with no gene match: 13. The germline CDR1 and CDR2 sequences are MNHEY and SMNVEV (reference sequence). The CDR3 loop reads CASSLSSSGITRGNEQFF. CDR3 sequence (DNA): TGTGCCAGCAGTTTATCTAGTAGCGGGATTACGCGTGGCAATGAGCAGTTCTTC.

V and J are TRBV5-1 and TRBJ2-1; the match to TRBD2 covers 7 bases. V lost 7 bases, J lost 7 bases, and 5 bases stayed unmatched. The CDR3 covers 12 residues. Germline V gives CDR1 SGHRS, CDR2 YFSETQ. CDR3 nucleotide sequence: TGCGCCAGCCAGAGGGAGGGAAATGAGCAGTTCTTC. Protein sequence: CASQREGNEQFF.

This clonotype was seen more than once but under ten times. The chain uses TRBV7-2 and TRBJ2-6; D is undetermined. Per germline, CDR1 SGHTA and CDR2 FQGNSA. V lost 5 bases, J lost 2 bases, and 13 bases lay in between. This CDR3 spans 16 amino acids. CDR3 protein: CASSQEVWTGANVLTF. The DNA of the CDR3 is TGTGCCAGCAGCCAGGAAGTGTGGACTGGGGCCAACGTCCTGACTTTC. Supplemented by reference TRBV7-2 and TRBJ2-6, the full variable domain reads GAGVSQSPSNKVTEKGKDVELRCDPISGHTALYWYRQSLGQGLEFLIYFQGNSAPDKSGLPSDRFSAERTGGSVSTLTIQRTQQEDSAVYLCASSQEVWTGANVLTFGAGSRLTVL.

This clonotype was seen at least ten times. The chain employs TRBV4-3 and TRBJ2-1; perhaps TRBD2 as D (6 bases). Germline-derived CDR1 and CDR2 are LGHNA and YSLEER. V gave up 0 bases and J gave up 2 bases, with 11 bases separating them. The CDR3 length is 16 residues. CDR3 bases: TGCGCCAGCAGCCAAGAGACGGGAGAAACCTACAATGAGCAGTTCTTC. Translated, it gives CASSQETGETYNEQFF.

This clonotype has only a few counts. The chain employs TRBV2 and TRBJ2-2; 10 bases match TRBD1. J gave up 3 bases and V 8 bases, and 3 bases lay outside the gene matches. CDR3 size: 14 residues. Germline CDR1 is SNHLY and CDR2 is FYNNEI. CDR3 residues: CASRDRGHTGELFF. The DNA of the CDR3 is TGTGCCAGCCGGGACAGGGGCCACACCGGGGAGCTGTTTTTT.

The chain has TRBV29-1 and TRBJ1-1, with D maybe TRBD1 (6 bases). The CDR3 is 12 residues long. The ends were cut back, 7 bases at V and 1 base at J, with 10 bases in the middle. CDR1 and CDR2 from the germline V gene are SQVTM and ANQGSEA. CDR3 loop: CSAGDKNTEAFF. Written as DNA, the CDR3 is TGCAGCGCCGGGGACAAGAACACTGAAGCTTTCTTT.

This clonotype was detected ten times or more. The J gene is TRBJ2-7, the V gene TRBV28, with 10 bases aligning to TRBD1. With V trimmed by 6 bases and J by 4 bases, 3 bases remained unmatched. The CDR3 sequence is 13 residues long. The V gene's germline CDR1 is MDHEN and CDR2 SYDVKM. CDR3 in amino acids: CASSRDRGYEQYF. In DNA form, the CDR3 reads TGTGCCAGCAGCCGGGACAGGGGATACGAGCAGTACTTC.

The V gene is TRBV2, the J gene TRBJ2-2; D assignment may be TRBD1 or TRBD2 (5 bases each). This CDR3 comprises 14 residues. Germline V gene data show CDR1 as SNHLY and CDR2 as FYNNEI. The germline V and J ends were trimmed by 6 bases and 4 bases, with 12 bases remaining between them. The CDR3 loop reads CASRTIGTTGELFF. The CDR3 region has the DNA TGTGCCAGCAGGACCATTGGGACCACCGGGGAGCTGTTTTTT.

This rearrangement joins TRBV20-1 to TRBJ1-5, with D unresolved. The CDR3 covers 15 residues. Germline V gene lookup returns CDR1 DFQATT and CDR2 SNEGSKA (reference sequence). Trimming shortened V by 1 base and J by 3 bases, and 13 bases separated the two germline ends. DNA of the CDR3: TGCAGTGCTAGAGTAAATTGGCAGGACAATCAGCCCCAGCATTTT. The encoded protein is CSARVNWQDNQPQHF.

The V and J genes are TRBV12-3 or TRBV12-4 and TRBJ2-7; the D is unclear. V lost 1 base and J 5 bases, leaving 6 bases between the germline ends. The CDR3 is 12 residues long. In DNA form, the CDR3 reads TGTGCCAGCAGTTTAGGACGCGACGAGCAGTACTTC. Amino acids: CASSLGRDEQYF.

This clonotype was observed a handful of times. The gene calls are TRBV28 and TRBJ2-2; D remains ambiguous. Germline values: CDR1 MDHEN, CDR2 SYDVKM. The length of the CDR3 is 13 residues. The ends were cut back, 10 bases at V and 3 bases at J, with 12 bases in the middle. The CDR3 loop reads CANQNSDTGELFF. In nucleotides, the CDR3 is TGTGCCAATCAGAACAGTGACACCGGGGAGCTGTTTTTT.

The sample holds a few counts of this clonotype. V is TRBV27 and J is TRBJ2-6; 10 bases match TRBD1. Germline V CDR1 and CDR2: MNHEY, SMNVEV (reference sequence). V gave up 1 base and J gave up 1 base; unmatched junction bases: 7. The CDR3 sequence is 19 residues long. CDR3 sequence reads: CASSLWGTGVVSGANVLTF. The CDR3 coding sequence is TGTGCCAGCAGTTTATGGGGGACAGGGGTCGTTTCTGGGGCCAACGTCCTGACTTTC.

There are a few counts of this clonotype. The chain employs TRBV5-4 and TRBJ1-2; D remains unclear. Germline assignment: CDR1 SGHNT and CDR2 YYREEE (reference sequence). The CDR3 length is 13 residues. V dropped 5 bases and J dropped 5 bases, with 13 bases sitting between them. In DNA form, the CDR3 reads TGTGCCAGCAGTTCCGCAGAAGCATATGGCTACACCTTC. Its protein is CASSSAEAYGYTF.

This clonotype was observed a few times. The gene calls are TRBV7-2 and TRBJ2-3, with D perhaps matching TRBD1 (5 bases). This CDR3 region has 16 residues. V gave up 2 bases and J gave up 2 bases, with 14 bases separating them. The germline V gene encodes CDR1 SGHTA and CDR2 FQGNSA. Here the CDR3 DNA reads TGTGCCAGCAGCTTATTTTATCAGGGAATCACAGATACGCAGTATTTT. Translated, it gives CASSLFYQGITDTQYF.

This clonotype has a count of ten or more. The rearrangement uses TRBV10-3 and TRBJ2-3; TRBD1 or TRBD2 may be the D gene (6 bases each). The V end was cut by 4 bases, the J end by 6 bases, with 14 bases between. The CDR3 has 14 residues. The germline V gene encodes CDR1 ENHRY and CDR2 SYGVKD. CDR3 protein: CAISGGASLDTQYF. The CDR3 region has the DNA TGTGCCATCAGTGGGGGGGCCTCACTCGATACGCAGTATTTT.

This clonotype was detected only a few times. This chain uses TRBV27 with TRBJ2-7; 8 bases are shared with TRBD2. Trimming cost V 4 bases and J 7 bases; bases outside gene matches: 15. CDR3 length: 16 residues. CDR1 MNHEY and CDR2 SMNVEV come from the germline V gene (reference sequence). The CDR3 loop is CASSSIAAGGTLEQYF. The CDR3 DNA sequence: TGTGCCAGCAGTTCCATCGCGGCGGGAGGAACCTTAGAGCAGTACTTC.

The rearrangement links TRBV6-6 to TRBJ2-7; TRBD1 might be the D (6 bases). Trimming shortened V by 0 bases and J by 4 bases, and 13 bases separated the two germline ends. CDR1 MNHNY and CDR2 SVGAGI come from the germline V gene (reference sequence). The CDR3 has 15 residues. Here the CDR3 DNA reads TGTGCCAGCAGTTACTCGAGCACAGGGATATACGAGCAGTACTTC. Translated, it gives CASSYSSTGIYEQYF.